This T cell receptor (beta chain) was captured by sequencing in a study of metastatic and nonmetastatic thyroid tumors. Study-level background: Across peripheral blood and tumor or nodule tissue samples taken from malignant and benign thyroid patients, the repertoires were compared with one another.

No patient had received any treatment before thyroid surgery. This clone was detected a few times. Antigen specificity is unknown. Per the study methods: In papillary thyroid cancer, a distant-metastasis classifier was built using CDR3 differences across clinicopathological groups. Via MiXCR, TCRdb re-called the PCR reads. The authors' filters were not applied to this entry. The table has fewer than 35,000 clones, 20% to 25% seen once. Whole-study findings and limits: Within blood and tumor, benign nodules reportedly had significantly lower TCR beta diversity than malignant thyroid tumors did.

This CDR3 has 14 amino acids. Trimming removed 5 bases from V and 2 bases from J; junction bases left unmatched: 6. Per germline, CDR1 SGHAT and CDR2 FQDESV (reference sequence). V usage is TRBV11-1 and J usage is TRBJ2-7, with 7 bases identical to TRBD1. The sequencing sample was made of tumor tissue. The clonotype originates from a male donor with papillary thyroid cancer or a benign thyroid nodule (not recorded which). Some clones in this sample may be carry-over from other donors' samples. CDR3 loop: CASSVRQGTYEQYF. Written as DNA, the CDR3 is TGTGCCAGCAGCGTTCGACAGGGAACCTACGAGCAGTACTTC. The complete variable domain, with remaining parts taken from reference TRBV11-1 and TRBJ2-7, reads EAEVAQSPRYKITEKSQAVAFWCDPISGHATLYWYRQILGQGPELLVQFQDESVVDDSQLPKDRFSAERLKGVDSTLKIQPAELGDSAMYLCASSVRQGTYEQYFGPGTRLTVT.